What follows are 13 T cell receptor beta chains derived from one specimen sequenced in a study of Ad26.COV2.S vaccination and SARS-CoV-2 variants. Produced via immunoSEQ multiplex PCR; TCRdb's table is partial and in-frame only. The repertoire includes 450,000 to 550,000 clones, roughly nine tenths of them detected once, and under 2% sits in the top ten. Indicated treatment: about 20 received Ad26.COV2.S at low or high dose, single or two shots; roughly five received placebo; per-sample allocation not given. Material that was analyzed had been drawn on day 63 after the first vaccine or placebo injection. Here the sequenced sample was peripheral blood, taken in a trial of Ad26.COV2.S vaccine versus placebo. These receptors originate from a person aged 18-60 years who received the Ad26.COV2.S COVID-19 vaccine or a placebo.

V gene TRBV28 combines with J gene TRBJ2-6; D is undetermined. Trimming removed 7 bases at V and 1 base at J, with 5 bases between. The CDR3 spans 13 residues. Germline V gene data show CDR1 as MDHEN and CDR2 as SYDVKM. The DNA for the CDR3 is TGTGCCAGCACACTTTCTGGGGCCAACGTCCTGACTTTC. Its protein product is CASTLSGANVLTF.

The J gene is TRBJ1-2, the V gene TRBV6-5; D is undetermined. CDR1 is MNHEY and CDR2 is SVGAGI in the germline V gene. The CDR3 extends over 14 amino acids. V lost 0 bases and J 3 bases, leaving 8 bases between the germline ends. The CDR3 reads CASSYSPSDYGYTF. The CDR3 DNA follows: TGTGCCAGCAGTTACTCTCCATCCGACTATGGCTACACCTTC.

The chain carries TRBV7-2 and TRBJ1-4; D not certain. The CDR3 extends over 14 amino acids. The germline CDR1 and CDR2 sequences are SGHTA and FQGNSA. With 3 bases removed from V and 8 bases from J, the gap between germline ends came to 13 bases. Here the CDR3 reads CASSFHSKNEKLFF. CDR3 DNA sequence: TGTGCCAGCAGCTTCCACAGTAAGAACGAAAAACTGTTTTTT.

The chain employs TRBV4-1 and TRBJ2-2; TRBD1 matches 12 bases. This CDR3 region has 19 residues. V shed 3 bases, J shed 2 bases, and the junction held 10 bases outside the gene matches. From germline, CDR1 is MGHRA and CDR2 YSYEKL. In nucleotides, the CDR3 is TGCGCCAGCAGCCACCTCCCGGGACAGGGGGCGCAAAACACCGGGGAGCTGTTTTTT. Translating it yields CASSHLPGQGAQNTGELFF.

The chain couples TRBV11-2 to TRBJ1-1; D is ambiguous. CDR3 length: 11 amino acids. Germline V CDR1 and CDR2: SGHAT, FQNNGV. V shed 6 bases and J shed 3 bases, with 5 bases lying between them. The CDR3 sequence: CASRVHTEAFF. The CDR3 bases are TGTGCCAGCAGGGTACACACTGAAGCTTTCTTT.

This clone was seen more than once but under ten times. The chain joins TRBV7-9 to TRBJ2-7; no clear D. This CDR3 has 14 amino acids. Germline V gene sequence: CDR1 SEHNR, CDR2 FQNEAQ (reference sequence). Trimming stripped 5 bases from V and 3 bases from J, with 14 bases between. CDR3 bases: TGTGCCAGCAGCCTCATGGGCCCCCGCTACGAGCAGTACTTC. Its translation is CASSLMGPRYEQYF.

This clone was seen only once. The chain has TRBV6-5 and TRBJ1-2; tentative D call: TRBD1 (6 bases). Germline CDR1 MNHEY, CDR2 SVGAGI. The length of the CDR3 is 13 residues. V lost 8 bases and J 1 base, leaving 11 bases between the germline ends. CDR3 in amino acids: CASLGQNNYGYTF. The CDR3 DNA follows: TGTGCCAGCCTGGGACAAAATAACTATGGCTACACCTTC.

V and J are TRBV19 and TRBJ2-2, with 7 bases fitting TRBD2. The CDR3 loop spans 13 amino acids. Germline CDR1 and CDR2: LNHDA and SQIVND (reference sequence). J gave up 6 bases and V 5 bases, and 3 bases lay outside the gene matches. As DNA, the CDR3 is TGTGCCAGTAGTCGGCGGGGGTCCGGGGAGCTGTTTTTT. Its translation is CASSRRGSGELFF.

This rearrangement joins TRBV27 to TRBJ1-1, with D maybe TRBD1 (5 bases). The CDR3 runs 13 residues. Trimming stripped 4 bases from V and 5 bases from J, with 11 bases between. The germline CDR1 and CDR2 sequences are MNHEY and SMNVEV (reference sequence). CDR3 protein: CASSSPGLTEAFF. The CDR3 DNA follows: TGTGCCAGCAGTTCCCCAGGGTTAACTGAAGCTTTCTTT.

The chain has TRBV29-1 and TRBJ1-2; tentatively, D is TRBD1 (5 bases). V was cut by 1 base and J by 0 bases, with 27 bases left in between. The germline V gene encodes CDR1 SQVTM and CDR2 ANQGSEA. The CDR3 runs to 20 residues. Written as DNA, the CDR3 is TGCAGCGTTGAAGTGGCCGGTTTAGACAGTGAAGTATTAGCTAACTATGGCTACACCTTC. Amino acids: CSVEVAGLDSEVLANYGYTF.

The chain couples TRBV2 to TRBJ1-2; a weak D match, TRBD1 (6 bases). Deletions cut 3 bases from V and 2 bases from J, with 19 bases between. The CDR3 runs 17 residues. Germline values: CDR1 SNHLY, CDR2 FYNNEI. The CDR3 reads CASSEGATERRNYGYTF. The CDR3 DNA reads as TGTGCCAGCAGTGAGGGGGCCACAGAGCGGAGGAACTATGGCTACACCTTC.

The J gene is TRBJ1-3, the V gene TRBV5-1, with D hard to call. V was pared by 4 bases and J by 0 bases, with 8 bases between. This CDR3 spans 14 amino acids. Germline V gene sequence: CDR1 SGHRS, CDR2 YFSETQ. The CDR3 spells CASSEGFSGNTIYF. The DNA for the CDR3 is TGCGCCAGCAGCGAGGGATTCTCTGGAAACACCATATATTTT. Complete variable domain (other parts from reference TRBV5-1 and TRBJ1-3): KAGVTQTPRYLIKTRGQQVTLSCSPISGHRSVSWYQQTPGQGLQFLFEYFSETQRNKGNFPGRFSGRQFSNSRSEMNVSTLELGDSALYLCASSEGFSGNTIYFGEGSWLTVV.

This chain connects TRBV29-1 to TRBJ1-1, with a tentative D call TRBD1 (6 bases). This CDR3 is 13 amino acids long. Trimming removed 3 bases from V and 4 bases from J, with 12 bases in between. The germline V gene has CDR1 SQVTM and CDR2 ANQGSEA. The CDR3 DNA reads as TGCAGCGTTGAGGCGGGGGCTGGCACTGAAGCTTTCTTT. It yields the protein CSVEAGAGTEAFF.